This paragraph covers one TCR beta chain sequence. TCRdb processed the RT-PCR reads anew with MiXCR; each CDR3 protein has one entry. The data hold roughly 710,000 distinct CDR3 sequences, with 13% to 15% observed a single time. CDR1 SGHAT and CDR2 FQNNGV come from the germline V gene. With 5 bases clipped from V and 1 base from J, the junction kept 6 bases outside the gene matches. The CDR3 runs to 15 residues. These data are taken from a study of response to subunit inactivated influenza vaccine. This TCR was recovered from a man aged 50-59 years who received an inactivated influenza vaccine. The specimen was PBMCs from blood, collected approximately 15 days before vaccination. The chain combines TRBV11-2 with TRBJ2-7; 9 bases fit TRBD2. The CDR3 DNA follows: TGTGCCAGCAGCCTCAGACTAGCGGCGTCCTACGAGCAGTACTTC. It yields the protein CASSLRLAASYEQYF.